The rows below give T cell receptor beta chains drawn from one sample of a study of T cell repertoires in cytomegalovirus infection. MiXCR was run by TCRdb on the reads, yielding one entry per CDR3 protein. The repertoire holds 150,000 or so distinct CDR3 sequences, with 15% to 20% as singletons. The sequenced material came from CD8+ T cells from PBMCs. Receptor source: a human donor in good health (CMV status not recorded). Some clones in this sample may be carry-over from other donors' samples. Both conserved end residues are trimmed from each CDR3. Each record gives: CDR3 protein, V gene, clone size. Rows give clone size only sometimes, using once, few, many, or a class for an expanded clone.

CDR3 protein: ASSYLGGSEQY
V gene: TRBV27
clone size: .

CDR3 protein: ASRLGGQDEQY
V gene: TRBV7-2
clone size: few

CDR3 protein: ASSEAAGGSIAGQY
V gene: TRBV6-1
clone size: few

CDR3 protein: ASSLVSGRKGNQPQH
V gene: TRBV7-6
clone size: .

CDR3 protein: ASSSIGMDVHSYEQY
V gene: TRBV7-2
clone size: many

CDR3 protein: ASSTRLGSYEQY
V gene: TRBV6-2/TRBV6-3
clone size: .

CDR3 protein: ASSHEQTPGPTYEQY
V gene: TRBV7-9
clone size: .

CDR3 protein: ASSLVFRGRTNTEAF
V gene: TRBV7-8
clone size: once

CDR3 protein: ASSSGTAEYSGNTIY
V gene: TRBV6-5
clone size: .

CDR3 protein: ASILSGSNTGELF
V gene: TRBV7-9
clone size: .

CDR3 protein: ASTKTSGRENEQF
V gene: TRBV28
clone size: .

CDR3 protein: ASSDTNTQY
V gene: TRBV7-2
clone size: .

CDR3 protein: ASSSGTRGGGETQY
V gene: TRBV7-9
clone size: .

CDR3 protein: ASSIGAGNYEQY
V gene: TRBV19
clone size: .

CDR3 protein: ASTEQVVNEQF
V gene: TRBV12-3/TRBV12-4
clone size: .

CDR3 protein: ASSPTPPGFSYEQY
V gene: TRBV7-9
clone size: few

CDR3 protein: ASSLKVSGEQY
V gene: TRBV5-1
clone size: few

CDR3 protein: ASSLLTGKGSYEQY
V gene: TRBV28
clone size: .

CDR3 protein: ASSPRQTGELF
V gene: TRBV19
clone size: few

CDR3 protein: ASSDGRAGAYGYT
V gene: TRBV12-3/TRBV12-4
clone size: few

CDR3 protein: ASSYSDPGELF
V gene: TRBV6-5
clone size: .

CDR3 protein: ASSPRKRGNEQF
V gene: TRBV7-6
clone size: .

CDR3 protein: ASSQADGKGETQY
V gene: TRBV14
clone size: few

CDR3 protein: ASSLSPGRDNSPLH
V gene: TRBV28
clone size: many

CDR3 protein: ASSSLTQETQY
V gene: TRBV7-2
clone size: few

CDR3 protein: ASQSVALYMNTEAF
V gene: TRBV28
clone size: many

CDR3 protein: ASSRGRVSYNEQF
V gene: TRBV13
clone size: .

CDR3 protein: SAEDRSSYEQY
V gene: TRBV29-1
clone size: few

CDR3 protein: ASGLYEQY
V gene: TRBV27
clone size: many

CDR3 protein: ATSRVVVGTFS
V gene: TRBV15
clone size: .

CDR3 protein: ASSFPGEGARRELF
V gene: TRBV28
clone size: few

CDR3 protein: ASSPPGGGGANVLT
V gene: TRBV7-9
clone size: few

CDR3 protein: ASSRTDSYEQY
V gene: TRBV5-1
clone size: few

CDR3 protein: SVVGQGGSYEQY
V gene: TRBV29-1
clone size: .

CDR3 protein: SAKTGGGHYGYT
V gene: TRBV20-1
clone size: few

CDR3 protein: ASSYHLSSSGSIETQY
V gene: TRBV6-5
clone size: .